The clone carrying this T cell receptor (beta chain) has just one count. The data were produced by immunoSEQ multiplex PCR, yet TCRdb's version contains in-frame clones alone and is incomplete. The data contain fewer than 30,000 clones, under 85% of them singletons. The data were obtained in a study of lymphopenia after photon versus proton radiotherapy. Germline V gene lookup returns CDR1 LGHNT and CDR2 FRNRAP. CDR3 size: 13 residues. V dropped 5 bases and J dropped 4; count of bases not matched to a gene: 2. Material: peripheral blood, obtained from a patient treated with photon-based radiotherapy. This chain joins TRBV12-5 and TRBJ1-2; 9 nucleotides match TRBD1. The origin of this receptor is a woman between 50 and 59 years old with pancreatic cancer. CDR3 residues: CASGTGGLYGYTF. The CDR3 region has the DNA TGTGCTAGTGGTACAGGGGGCCTCTATGGCTACACCTTC.